The 6 T cell receptor beta chains reported below all come from one sample, sequenced in a study of shared T cell receptors in the human thymus. This table comes from immunoSEQ multiplex PCR, and its TCRdb copy is limited to in-frame clones, with some not included. The repertoire holds hundreds of thousands of clones, 85% to 95% seen once, with approximately 0.02% in the top ten. The sample consisted of thymocytes. The receptors shown here come from a human donor.

This chain links TRBV28 with TRBJ2-1; 9 bases fit TRBD2. Germline loops: CDR1 MDHEN, CDR2 SYDVKM. The junction had 6 bases not matched to a gene; V was cut back by 3 bases and J by 9 bases. This CDR3 contains 14 residues. DNA for the CDR3: TGTGCCAGCAGTTTGGCGGGAGGGCCGGGTGAGCAGTTCTTC. Its translation: CASSLAGGPGEQFF.

This chain uses TRBV29-1 with TRBJ2-1, with 9 bases that match TRBD1. The CDR3 spans 13 residues. In germline, CDR1 is SQVTM, CDR2 ANQGSEA. V trimming: 0 bases; J trimming: 7 bases; junction bases outside the gene matches: 1. DNA for the CDR3: TGCAGCGTTGAAGATGACAGGGGGAATGAGCAGTTCTTC. Protein: CSVEDDRGNEQFF.

The V gene is TRBV5-5, the J gene TRBJ1-5, with unresolved D. This CDR3 has 16 amino acids. Germline CDR1 and CDR2: SGHKS and YYEKEE (reference sequence). The V end was cut by 4 bases, the J end by 1 base, with 15 bases between. CDR3 sequence reads: CASSQDYGRSNQPQHF. CDR3 DNA: TGTGCCAGCAGCCAAGACTACGGAAGGAGCAATCAGCCCCAGCATTTT.

The genes are TRBV28 and TRBJ2-3; D ambiguous. V shed 5 bases and J shed 6 bases, with 24 bases lying between them. From germline, CDR1 is MDHEN and CDR2 SYDVKM. The CDR3 spans 17 residues. The CDR3 region is CASSASDPSGVGDTQYF. The DNA for the CDR3 is TGTGCCAGCAGTGCATCAGACCCGTCCGGTGTTGGGGATACGCAGTATTTT.

This clone was recorded only once. The genes are TRBV7-6 and TRBJ2-1; TRBD1 matches 12 bases. Trimming at V came to 9 bases and at J to 8 bases, leaving 8 bases not matched to a gene. The CDR3 consists of 14 residues. The germline V gene encodes CDR1 SGHVS and CDR2 FNYEAQ. The CDR3 spells CASPGDRGLDEQFF. The CDR3 nucleotides read TGTGCCAGTCCGGGGGACAGGGGGCTGGATGAGCAGTTCTTC.

The V gene is TRBV28, the J gene TRBJ1-2; D is ambiguous. V shed 7 bases and J shed 13 bases, with 28 bases lying between them. Germline V gene data show CDR1 as MDHEN and CDR2 as SYDVKM. The CDR3 is 15 amino acids. CDR3 sequence reads: CASTRGRNPRIFSTF. CDR3 in DNA: TGTGCCAGCACCAGAGGGCGGAACCCCAGAATTTTTAGCACCTTC.